The text below deals with one T cell receptor (beta chain). This clonotype was counted at least ten times. Which antigen it targets is not known. Base-call qualities are not available, and no considerably larger clone is one nucleotide away. The sample belongs to a study of T cell repertoires in cytomegalovirus infection (dated by TCRdb to about 2019). For context, the study as a whole: Donor HLA type was relevant to the analysis, because carriage of CMV infection together with the matching HLA type was indicated by public TCR beta signatures. What the study reported, not specific to this receptor: In both this cohort and an independent approximately 400-donor cohort, the cumulative frequency of public TCR beta family members distinguished carriers of CMV infection plus the relevant HLA type. The ex vivo response was dominated by HLA-C-restricted CMV-specific TCR beta clonotypes, and the single most frequent clonotype in two of eight donors was supplied by these HLA-C-restricted clonotypes.

The listed sequencing device is Illumina HiSeq 1500. The public reads were run again by TCRdb, first through fastp at Q25 and then through MiXCR, and only productive beta chains were kept. Entries are consolidated by CDR3 protein sequence, retaining the most common genes and DNA. This sample has 400,000 or so distinct CDR3 sequences in its table, and roughly 18% of those were observed once. Jointly, the top ten make up 7.5% to 9% of the sample. V loses 5 bases at its end and J loses 7 bases; junction bases beyond the gene matches: 6. Counted from cysteine to phenylalanine, this CDR3 has 15 amino acids. Left in the record is the CDR3 DNA by itself, 45 bases read in frame from the first base. CDR1 and CDR2 are read off the germline V gene as SGHTA and FQGNSA.

The rearranged chain carries TRBV7-2 and TRBJ2-2; TRBD2 matches 11 bases in the middle. This sequence originates from a human donor in good health (CMV status not recorded). Some clones in this sample may be carry-over from other donors' samples. Sequenced: PBMCs. CDR3 loop: CASSTTSGNGGELFF. In nucleotides, the sequence is TGTGCCAGCAGCACGACTAGCGGGAATGGCGGGGAGCTGTTTTTT.